The source of this TCR beta chain is a study of blood T cell repertoires in COVID-19. Study in general: Italy, Spain and the United States were the sources of the convalescent and acute COVID-19 samples.

This CDR3 region has 14 residues. The germline CDR1 and CDR2 sequences are SGHRS and YFSETQ. Trimming removed 2 bases at V and 2 bases at J, with 9 bases between. Methods used by the authors: Amplification with reference gene primers provided the estimates of nucleated cell counts. The repertoire was sequenced with immunoSEQ multiplex PCR; TCRdb's copy has only in-frame clones and lacks some. The V and J calls and clone size come from that table; D and trimming were worked out from the DNA. The sample lists 100,000 to 120,000 clones, more than 70% occurring once. The TCR originated in an older woman with COVID-19, enrolled during active disease. The material sequenced was peripheral blood. V usage is TRBV5-1 and J usage is TRBJ2-3; D not resolved. Here the CDR3 reads CASSFGSITDTQYF. The CDR3 region has the DNA TGCGCCAGCAGCTTTGGCTCAATCACAGATACGCAGTATTTT.